The 21 T cell receptor beta chains in this list originate from one sample, sequenced in a study of cytomegalovirus exposure and HLA in healthy donors. The primer mix had 60 Vbeta and 13 Jbeta primers. The table came from immunoSEQ multiplex PCR; TCRdb's copy has only in-frame clones and leaves some out. The repertoire holds fewer than 150,000 clones, around 77% seen once, with less than 6% in the top ten. The specimen sequenced was PBMCs. The receptors shown here come from a woman aged 30 to 39 in good health and CMV-seropositive.

The V gene is TRBV6-5, the J gene TRBJ1-5; 7 bases map to TRBD1. CDR1 and CDR2 from the germline V gene are MNHEY and SVGAGI. The junction had 10 bases not matched to a gene; V was cut back by 5 bases and J by 6 bases. The CDR3 consists of 15 residues. The CDR3 here is CASSPLDRAAQPQHF. DNA for the CDR3: TGTGCCAGCAGTCCCCTCGACAGGGCCGCTCAGCCCCAGCATTTT.

This chain joins TRBV7-8 and TRBJ1-1; D is unresolved. Germline V gives CDR1 SGHVS, CDR2 FQNEAQ. Trimming left V 1 base short and J 1 base short, with 7 bases between. The CDR3 totals 14 residues. The CDR3 spells CASSLGSGNTEAFF. CDR3 sequence (DNA): TGTGCCAGCAGCTTAGGTTCAGGGAACACTGAAGCTTTCTTT.

The chain uses TRBV7-9 and TRBJ2-7; 8 bases agree with TRBD2. V was pared by 0 bases and J by 0 bases, with 4 bases of the junction left unmatched. The germline CDR1 and CDR2 sequences are SEHNR and FQNEAQ (reference sequence). This CDR3 contains 16 residues. CDR3 DNA sequence: TGTGCCAGCAGCTTAGCGCAGAGCGGGAGCTCCTACGAGCAGTACTTC. Its translation is CASSLAQSGSSYEQYF.

Only one count was recorded for this clone. This chain links TRBV5-6 with TRBJ1-5; a weak D match, TRBD1 (5 bases). Between the trimmed V and J ends, which lost 4 bases and 0 bases, there was a span of 8 bases. CDR3 size: 14 residues. Germline V gene data show CDR1 as SGHDT and CDR2 as YYEEEE. CDR3 sequence (DNA): TGTGCCAGCAGCGACAGAAATAGCAATCAGCCCCAGCATTTT. It yields the protein CASSDRNSNQPQHF.

The J gene is TRBJ1-1, the V gene TRBV29-1; no clear D gene. V lost 2 bases, J lost 4 bases, and 11 bases lay in between. The CDR3 runs to 13 residues. Per the germline V gene, CDR1 is SQVTM and CDR2 is ANQGSEA. CDR3 loop: CSVEPSVRTEAFF. Written as DNA, the CDR3 is TGCAGCGTTGAACCTTCGGTACGCACTGAAGCTTTCTTT.

The genes are TRBV4-1 and TRBJ2-2; 9 bases match TRBD1. Germline V lookup: CDR1 MGHRA, CDR2 YSYEKL. This CDR3 is built from 18 residues. With 2 bases clipped from V and 4 bases from J, the junction kept 11 bases outside the gene matches. The CDR3 sequence: CASSQSRFGTGFTGELFF. CDR3 DNA sequence: TGCGCCAGCAGCCAATCTAGGTTCGGGACAGGGTTCACCGGGGAGCTGTTTTTT.

The V call is TRBV5-1, the J call TRBJ1-5; 10 bases align to TRBD1. This CDR3 is 14 amino acids long. With V trimmed by 4 bases and J by 8 bases, 6 bases remained unmatched. Germline V gene lookup returns CDR1 SGHRS and CDR2 YFSETQ. The CDR3 region is CASSLTGTGEPQHF. The CDR3 nucleotides read TGCGCCAGCAGCCTTACCGGGACAGGGGAGCCCCAGCATTTT. Based on the CDR3 plus reference TRBV5-1 and TRBJ1-5, the full variable domain is KAGVTQTPRYLIKTRGQQVTLSCSPISGHRSVSWYQQTPGQGLQFLFEYFSETQRNKGNFPGRFSGRQFSNSRSEMNVSTLELGDSALYLCASSLTGTGEPQHFGDGTRLSIL.

The chain uses TRBV6-6 and TRBJ1-4, with 7 bases that match TRBD1. The germline gives CDR1 MNHNY, CDR2 SVGAGI (reference sequence). The CDR3 spans 15 residues. The V and J ends lost 8 bases and 4 bases, in that order; junction bases with no gene match: 10. Here the CDR3 reads CASRRGTEGNEKLFF. In DNA, the CDR3 is TGTGCCAGCCGAAGAGGGACAGAGGGTAATGAAAAACTGTTTTTT.

The CDR3 here is CASSVGGRYNEQFF. The CDR3 DNA follows: TGTGCCAGCAGCGTGGGAGGGCGGTACAATGAGCAGTTCTTC. The V and J genes are TRBV9 and TRBJ2-1, with 7 positions matching TRBD2. CDR1 and CDR2 from the germline V gene are SGDLS and YYNGEE. J was trimmed by 4 bases and V by 2 bases; bases with no gene match: 3. This CDR3 is built from 14 residues.

In this sample, this clone turned up once. The chain recombines TRBV10-3 with TRBJ2-2; D might be TRBD1 (6 bases). Germline-derived CDR1 and CDR2 are ENHRY and SYGVKD. V dropped 5 bases and J dropped 1 base, with 14 bases sitting between them. The CDR3 contains 16 residues. CDR3 nucleotides: TGTGCCATCAGTTCCGGGACATTTAAGAACACCGGGGAGCTGTTTTTT. Translating gives CAISSGTFKNTGELFF.

The chain is built from TRBV2 and TRBJ2-2, with unresolved D. The CDR3 spans 14 residues. The V end was cut by 3 bases, the J end by 0 bases, with 5 bases between. CDR1 is SNHLY, CDR2 FYNNEI, per germline. The CDR3 reads CASSDRTNTGELFF. CDR3 in DNA: TGTGCCAGCAGTGACAGAACGAACACCGGGGAGCTGTTTTTT. Combining the CDR3 with reference TRBV2 and TRBJ2-2 gives the whole variable domain EPEVTQTPSHQVTQMGQEVILRCVPISNHLYFYWYRQILGQKVEFLVSFYNNEISEKSEIFDDQFSVERPDGSNFTLKIRSTKLEDSAMYFCASSDRTNTGELFFGEGSRLTVL.

V and J are TRBV5-1 and TRBJ2-1; 7 bases match TRBD2. The CDR3 has 18 residues. V was pared by 0 bases and J by 0 bases, with 9 bases of the junction left unmatched. Germline CDR1 SGHRS, CDR2 YFSETQ. The CDR3 here is CASSLAILADPSYNEQFF. CDR3 in DNA: TGCGCCAGCAGCTTGGCCATCCTAGCGGACCCCTCCTACAATGAGCAGTTCTTC. Drawing the rest from reference TRBV5-1 and TRBJ2-1, the complete variable domain is KAGVTQTPRYLIKTRGQQVTLSCSPISGHRSVSWYQQTPGQGLQFLFEYFSETQRNKGNFPGRFSGRQFSNSRSEMNVSTLELGDSALYLCASSLAILADPSYNEQFFGPGTRLTVL.

The V gene is TRBV11-3, the J gene TRBJ1-5; TRBD1 matches at 7 bases. Trimming at V came to 4 bases and at J to 1 base, leaving 1 base not matched to a gene. This CDR3 spans 14 amino acids. CDR1 is SGHNT and CDR2 is YENEEA in the germline V gene. The CDR3 nucleotides read TGTGCCAGCAGCTCACAGGGGAGCAATCAGCCCCAGCATTTT. Its protein is CASSSQGSNQPQHF.

The chain uses TRBV7-9 and TRBJ2-7, with 8 nucleotides matching TRBD1. Per germline, CDR1 SEHNR and CDR2 FQNEAQ (reference sequence). With 5 bases clipped from V and 5 bases from J, the junction kept 11 bases outside the gene matches. This CDR3 contains 15 residues. Here the CDR3 reads CASSQAPQGAHEQYF. The CDR3 DNA is TGTGCCAGCAGCCAGGCCCCCCAGGGGGCCCACGAGCAGTACTTC.

A few counts support this clone. The V gene is TRBV29-1, the J gene TRBJ2-4; TRBD1 might be the D (5 bases). Germline-derived CDR1 and CDR2 are SQVTM and ANQGSEA. This CDR3 has 13 amino acids. The germline V and J ends were trimmed by 1 base and 4 bases, with 8 bases remaining between them. DNA of the CDR3: TGCAGCGTTGAAGTGTCAGGGAAAAACATTCAGTACTTC. Its protein is CSVEVSGKNIQYF.

The table lists this clone with a count of one. An end of the junction differs from the germline gene, which may be a read error. The rearrangement links TRBV7-9 to TRBJ1-1; D is ambiguous. The germline V gene encodes CDR1 SEHNR and CDR2 FQNEAQ (reference sequence). The CDR3 consists of 11 residues. Here the CDR3 DNA reads TGTTCCAGCAGCTTAGGAGGGGAAGCTTTCTTT. Its protein is CSSSLGGEAFF.

This chain links TRBV10-1 with TRBJ1-1; perhaps TRBD1 as D (5 bases). The CDR3 consists of 13 residues. The V end was cut by 6 bases, the J end by 1 base, with 9 bases between. The germline gives CDR1 WNHNN, CDR2 SYGVQD (reference sequence). The CDR3 region is CASRQARNTEAFF. Here the CDR3 DNA reads TGCGCCAGCAGACAGGCCCGGAACACTGAAGCTTTCTTT.

V gene TRBV11-2 combines with J gene TRBJ2-1, with D possibly being TRBD1 (5 bases). In germline, CDR1 is SGHAT, CDR2 FQNNGV. Trimming removed 0 bases from V and 8 bases from J, with 8 bases in between. The CDR3 covers 13 residues. The chain's CDR3 is CASSLDRVDEQFF. CDR3 nucleotides: TGTGCCAGCAGCTTAGACAGGGTTGATGAGCAGTTCTTC.

CDR3 sequence: CAINGNSYEQYF. DNA for the CDR3: TGTGCCATCAACGGTAACTCCTACGAGCAGTACTTC. The chain carries TRBV10-3 and TRBJ2-7; D is undetermined. CDR3 length: 12 residues. Germline values: CDR1 ENHRY, CDR2 SYGVKD. The V end lost 7 bases, the J end lost 0 bases, and 7 bases lay between the germline ends.

The gene calls are TRBV5-1 and TRBJ1-1, with D possibly being TRBD1 (5 bases). Germline values: CDR1 SGHRS, CDR2 YFSETQ. This CDR3 is built from 13 residues. V lost 4 bases and J 3 bases, leaving 10 bases between the germline ends. CDR3 region: CASSVRGDTEAFF. CDR3 nucleotides: TGCGCCAGCAGCGTCCGGGGGGACACTGAAGCTTTCTTT.

This chain joins TRBV7-6 and TRBJ1-3; D is unresolved. V lost 1 base, J lost 0 bases, and 13 bases lay in between. The CDR3 runs 17 residues. Germline V gene lookup returns CDR1 SGHVS and CDR2 FNYEAQ. The CDR3 reads CASSLVGGRISGNTIYF. CDR3 nucleotides: TGTGCCAGCAGCTTAGTCGGCGGCCGAATCTCTGGAAACACCATATATTTT.